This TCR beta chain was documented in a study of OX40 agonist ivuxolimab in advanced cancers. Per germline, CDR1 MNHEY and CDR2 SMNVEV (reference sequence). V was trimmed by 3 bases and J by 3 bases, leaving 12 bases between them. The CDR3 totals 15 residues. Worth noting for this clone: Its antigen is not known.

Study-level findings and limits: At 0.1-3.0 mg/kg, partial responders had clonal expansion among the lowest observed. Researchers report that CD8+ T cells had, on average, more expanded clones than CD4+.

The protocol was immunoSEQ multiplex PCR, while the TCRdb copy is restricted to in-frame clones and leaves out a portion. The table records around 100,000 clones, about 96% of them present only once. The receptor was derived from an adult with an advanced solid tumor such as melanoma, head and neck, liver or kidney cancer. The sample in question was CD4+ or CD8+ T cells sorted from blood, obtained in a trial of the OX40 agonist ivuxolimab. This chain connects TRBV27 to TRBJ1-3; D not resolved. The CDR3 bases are TGTGCCAGCAGTTTGGAAGGCTCAAATGGAAACACCATATATTTT. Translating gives CASSLEGSNGNTIYF.